This T cell receptor beta chain was captured in a study of early T cells in non-severe SARS-CoV-2 infection (dated by TCRdb to the early 2020s). Looking at the study overall: Bulk RNA from unsorted whole blood was used for TCR sequencing, so alpha and beta chains could not be paired. Overall study results and their limits: VDJdb matching was skewed toward anti-spike CD8 responses and likely underestimated virus-specific expansions by missing private and CD4 specificities.

This clonotype occurred a few times. Its target antigen remains unknown. Base qualities are not provided; no much larger clone lies one nucleotide away. The study was a case-control design nested within a healthcare worker cohort in London, UK, with weekly nasopharyngeal swab PCR tests and blood sampling. Healthcare workers were enrolled in the week of the UK lockdown, from 23 to 31 March 2020, and were followed every week for up to roughly 15 weeks. Preparation of the library involved 5' RACE. TCRdb names NextSeq 500 as the instrument used. In the TCR library protocol, unique molecular identifiers were attached to individual cDNA molecules to correct for PCR bias and sequencing error. Sequencing covered both TCR alpha and beta chains, and within each sample the abundances of alpha and beta sequences were tightly co-correlated. Processing in the source paper ran as follows. Decombinator V4 was used to annotate the V gene, J gene and CDR3 of the TCR sequences. TCRs were defined as expanded if a significant change between any two time points was detected under a Poisson model with p below 0.0001. Abundances of TCRs were expressed as counts per million after normalisation to the total number of TCRs sequenced in each sample. VDJdb, accessed 1 November 2021, was searched for CMV, EBV and SARS-CoV-2 annotated TCRs, with TCRs annotated for multiple antigens excluded. Clones were called with MiXCR by TCRdb after fastp trimmed the public reads at Q25, and only in-frame beta chains were retained. When rows share a CDR3 protein, they turn into one entry using the most common DNA and genes. These V and J calls rely on TCRdb rather than the paper's analysis. Counted in this sample were roughly 30,000 distinct CDR3 sequences; about 6% of them appeared once. The ten largest clonotypes hold approximately 35% of the sample.

The origin of this receptor is an adult who was a healthcare worker with PCR-confirmed SARS-CoV-2 infection or an uninfected control (not recorded which). The specimen comprised whole blood, sampled at baseline.

The CDR3 amino acid sequence is: CASTEQGGYNEQFF. The DNA sequence reads TGTGCCAGCACGGAACAGGGGGGTTACAATGAGCAGTTCTTC. The sequence joins TRBV18 to TRBJ2-1; 8 bases in the junction line up with TRBD1. Reading from cysteine to phenylalanine, the CDR3 counts 14 amino acids. Kept here is only the CDR3 DNA, which spans 42 bases and is read in frame from base 1. V is pruned by 8 bases and J by 4 bases, leaving 7 bases of the junction without a gene match. CDR1 and CDR2 were assigned from the germline V gene as KGHSH and LQKENI.